A single sample gave rise to the 24 T cell receptor beta chains below, sequenced in a study of blood T cell repertoires in COVID-19. Profiling relied on immunoSEQ multiplex PCR, and the TCRdb table lists in-frame clones only, not all of them. The data show about 240,000 clones, about 89% seen once. The specimen was PBMCs or T cells enriched from blood (not recorded which). The receptors here all came from a woman in her thirties who had recovered from COVID-19.

This chain connects TRBV18 to TRBJ1-5; the match to TRBD1 covers 10 bases. V lost 4 bases to trimming and J lost 3 bases; unmatched junction nucleotides: 6. This CDR3 is built from 16 residues. Germline CDR1 and CDR2: KGHSH and LQKENI. The CDR3 reads CASSRETGGINQPQHF. CDR3 sequence (DNA): TGTGCCAGCTCACGAGAGACAGGGGGCATCAATCAGCCCCAGCATTTT.

The chain links TRBV15 to TRBJ2-1, with D maybe TRBD1 (5 bases). The CDR3 has 16 amino acids. With 4 bases removed from V and 5 bases from J, the gap between germline ends came to 18 bases. Germline V gives CDR1 LNHNV, CDR2 YYDKDF (reference sequence). CDR3 sequence reads: CATSTIRATLDNEQFF. CDR3 nucleotides: TGTGCCACCAGCACGATCAGGGCCACCCTCGACAATGAGCAGTTCTTC.

The chain recombines TRBV13 with TRBJ2-1; maybe TRBD1 (5 bases). There are 11 residues in the CDR3. Germline V gene lookup returns CDR1 PRHDT and CDR2 FYEKMQ (reference sequence). Trimming cost V 2 bases and J 12 bases, with 8 bases left between them. The CDR3 reads CASSLIRGQFF. The CDR3 DNA follows: TGTGCCAGCAGCTTAATAAGGGGGCAGTTCTTC.

As for this clone: Other DNA sequences in this sample translate to the same CDR3. The chain recombines TRBV18 with TRBJ1-5; D is unresolved. Germline CDR1 reads KGHSH; CDR2 reads LQKENI. The CDR3 consists of 13 residues. With 4 bases removed from V and 2 bases from J, the gap between germline ends came to 6 bases. This CDR3 is CASSRGGNQPQHF. The CDR3 DNA is TGTGCCAGCTCACGCGGGGGCAATCAGCCCCAGCATTTT. Full variable domain (rest looked up from reference TRBV18 and TRBJ1-5): NAGVMQNPRHLVRRRGQEARLRCSPMKGHSHVYWYRQLPEEGLKFMVYLQKENIIDESGMPKERFSAEFPKEGPSILRIQQVVRGDSAAYFCASSRGGNQPQHFGDGTRLSIL.

The CDR3 nucleotides are TGTGCCAGCAGTGACTCGGGCCATAAGAGTCGGGAGCAGTTCTTC. Protein sequence: CASSDSGHKSREQFF. The V call is TRBV6-4, the J call TRBJ2-1; no clear D gene. With 0 bases removed from V and 10 bases from J, the gap between germline ends came to 16 bases. This CDR3 contains 15 residues. The V gene's germline CDR1 is MRHNA and CDR2 SNTAGT.

The chain recombines TRBV10-3 with TRBJ1-1; D not certain. Trimming took off 3 bases at V and 8 bases at J, with 7 bases between the two ends. CDR3 length: 11 amino acids. Germline CDR1 ENHRY, CDR2 SYGVKD. This CDR3 is CAISDNREAFF. The CDR3 coding sequence is TGTGCCATCAGTGATAATAGAGAAGCTTTCTTT.

The chain uses TRBV9 and TRBJ1-2; 7 bases align to TRBD1. The V gene's germline CDR1 is SGDLS and CDR2 YYNGEE. The trim removed 3 bases at V and 1 base at J, leaving 18 bases unmatched. The CDR3 extends over 19 amino acids. As DNA, the CDR3 is TGTGCCAGCAGCGCGGGCCCCTCGGACAGGCGGAAAGATAACTATGGCTACACCTTC. Its translation: CASSAGPSDRRKDNYGYTF. Combining the CDR3 with reference TRBV9 and TRBJ1-2 gives the whole variable domain DSGVTQTPKHLITATGQRVTLRCSPRSGDLSVYWYQQSLDQGLQFLIQYYNGEERAKGNILERFSAQQFPDLHSELNLSSLELGDSALYFCASSAGPSDRRKDNYGYTFGSGTRLTVV.

V usage is TRBV11-2 and J usage is TRBJ1-1; D call uncertain. Trimming pared 6 bases from V and 1 base from J, leaving 15 bases between. Germline CDR1 and CDR2: SGHAT and FQNNGV. The CDR3 has 15 residues. The DNA for the CDR3 is TGTGCCAGCAGTCGGTCCTCAAAATGGAACACTGAAGCTTTCTTT. This encodes CASSRSSKWNTEAFF.

The V and J genes are TRBV3-1 (or the pseudogene TRBV3-2) and TRBJ1-3; D may be TRBD1 (5 bases). The CDR3 has 14 amino acids. Germline CDR1 and CDR2: LGHDT and YNNKEL (reference sequence). V lost 3 bases, J lost 5 bases, and 11 bases lay in between. The CDR3 nucleotides are TGTGCCAGCAGCCAGGGGCAGGGTAGAAACACCATATATTTT. Residues: CASSQGQGRNTIYF.

The V and J genes are TRBV3-1 (or the pseudogene TRBV3-2) and TRBJ2-3; 11 bases match TRBD2. CDR3 length: 19 residues. From germline, CDR1 is LGHDT and CDR2 YNNKEL (reference sequence). After removal of 1 base from V and 3 bases from J, the junction contained 12 bases not matched to a gene. This chain's CDR3 is CASSQVRASGRLLTDTQYF. The CDR3 DNA reads TGTGCCAGCAGCCAAGTTAGGGCTAGCGGGAGGCTGTTAACAGATACGCAGTATTTT.

The rearrangement links TRBV2 to TRBJ1-5, with TRBD1 identical over 10 bases. With 7 bases clipped from V and 8 bases from J, the junction kept 5 bases outside the gene matches. In germline, CDR1 is SNHLY, CDR2 FYNNEI. The CDR3 length is 13 residues. DNA of the CDR3: TGTGCCAGCAATCGGGACAGGGGAGAGCCCCAGCATTTT. Protein product: CASNRDRGEPQHF.

The genes are TRBV28 and TRBJ1-3, with D uncertain. The CDR3 runs 13 residues. The V end lost 5 bases, the J end lost 2 bases, and 7 bases lay between the germline ends. The germline V gene has CDR1 MDHEN and CDR2 SYDVKM. This CDR3 reads CASSPSAGNTIYF. CDR3 bases: TGTGCCAGCAGTCCTTCGGCTGGAAACACCATATATTTT.

This chain joins TRBV19 and TRBJ2-7, with 15 bases identical to TRBD2. Per the germline V gene, CDR1 is LNHDA and CDR2 is SQIVND (reference sequence). V gave up 5 bases and J gave up 2 bases; unmatched junction bases: 4. The CDR3 extends over 16 amino acids. The CDR3 here is CASSAGLAGGPYEQYF. The CDR3 bases are TGTGCCAGTAGTGCCGGACTAGCGGGAGGGCCCTACGAGCAGTACTTC.

The chain employs TRBV7-2 and TRBJ1-1; D remains ambiguous. From germline, CDR1 is SGHTA and CDR2 FQGNSA. V was clipped by 2 bases and J by 11 bases, with 15 bases between them. The CDR3 totals 13 residues. CDR3 in DNA: TGTGCCAGCAGCTTACGGGATCAAGAAGGGGCTTTCTTT. The encoded protein is CASSLRDQEGAFF.

The chain is built from TRBV7-8 and TRBJ1-5, with 7 bases identical to TRBD1. The junction had 1 base not matched to a gene; V was cut back by 3 bases and J by 2 bases. This CDR3 has 14 amino acids. Germline CDR1 and CDR2: SGHVS and FQNEAQ. The CDR3 DNA follows: TGTGCCAGCAGCTTTGGACAGGGCAATCAGCCCCAGCATTTT. Translation gives CASSFGQGNQPQHF.

This clone was counted a few times. This chain links TRBV7-9 with TRBJ1-2, with TRBD1 as a possible D gene (6 bases). The germline V and J ends were trimmed by 6 bases and 4 bases, with 18 bases remaining between them. CDR1 is SEHNR and CDR2 is FQNEAQ in the germline V gene (reference sequence). This CDR3 is built from 15 residues. CDR3 in amino acids: CASSSRGSGFYGYTF. For the CDR3, the DNA is TGTGCCAGCAGTAGCAGGGGCTCAGGTTTCTATGGCTACACCTTC. Supplemented by reference TRBV7-9 and TRBJ1-2, the full variable domain reads DTGVSQNPRHKITKRGQNVTFRCDPISEHNRLYWYRQTLGQGPEFLTYFQNEAQLEKSRLLSDRFSAERPKGSFSTLEIQRTEQGDSAMYLCASSSRGSGFYGYTFGSGTRLTVV.

The chain links TRBV4-3 to TRBJ1-4, with D unclear. This CDR3 region has 16 residues. Germline CDR1 and CDR2: LGHNA and YSLEER. V gave up 3 bases and J gave up 4 bases, with 15 bases separating them. CDR3 protein: CASSQETYFYNEKLFF. The CDR3 DNA is TGCGCCAGCAGCCAGGAGACCTATTTTTATAATGAAAAACTGTTTTTT.

The chain couples TRBV3-1 (or the pseudogene TRBV3-2) to TRBJ1-3; 8 bases fit TRBD1. Germline trimming cut 3 bases from V and 4 bases from J; bases unmatched to any gene: 8. This CDR3 has 16 residues. Per germline, CDR1 LGHDT and CDR2 YNNKEL (reference sequence). In DNA form, the CDR3 reads TGTGCCAGCAGCCAGTCACCAGGGGGCGTAGGAAACACCATATATTTT. Its translation: CASSQSPGGVGNTIYF.

The chain uses TRBV6-2 or TRBV6-3 and TRBJ2-7, with D tentatively TRBD2 (6 bases). The ends were cut back, 4 bases at V and 6 bases at J, with 22 bases in the middle. This CDR3 is 16 amino acids long. Germline values: CDR1 MNHEY, CDR2 SVGEGT. The CDR3 DNA is TGTGCCAGCAGTTGGGACCCGGACTACGGAACCCTCGAGCAGTACTTC. Encoded protein: CASSWDPDYGTLEQYF.

J is TRBJ1-2 and V is TRBV9; D is possibly TRBD1 (6 bases). The V gene's germline CDR1 is SGDLS and CDR2 YYNGEE. CDR3 length: 12 residues. V lost 4 bases and J lost 8, with 12 bases in between. The CDR3 DNA follows: TGTGCCAGCAGCCCCAACAGGGACGGCTACACCTTC. This translates into CASSPNRDGYTF. Combining the CDR3 with reference TRBV9 and TRBJ1-2 gives the whole variable domain DSGVTQTPKHLITATGQRVTLRCSPRSGDLSVYWYQQSLDQGLQFLIQYYNGEERAKGNILERFSAQQFPDLHSELNLSSLELGDSALYFCASSPNRDGYTFGSGTRLTVV.

The chain uses TRBV18 and TRBJ1-5, with D maybe TRBD1 (6 bases). The CDR3 consists of 14 residues. From germline, CDR1 is KGHSH and CDR2 LQKENI. V lost 3 bases and J lost 4, with 10 bases in between. The CDR3, as DNA: TGTGCCAGCTCACCGTCGGACAGTAATCAGCCCCAGCATTTT. Amino acid sequence: CASSPSDSNQPQHF.

The chain uses TRBV4-1 and TRBJ1-2, with 10 bases fitting TRBD1. Germline trimming cut 1 base from V and 1 base from J; bases unmatched to any gene: 6. The CDR3 loop spans 17 amino acids. Germline V CDR1 and CDR2: MGHRA, YSYEKL. This chain's CDR3 is CASSQVGTGAINYGYTF. CDR3 DNA: TGCGCCAGCAGCCAAGTCGGGACAGGGGCCATTAACTATGGCTACACCTTC.

The J gene is TRBJ2-7, the V gene TRBV7-2, with unresolved D. Germline V lookup: CDR1 SGHTA, CDR2 FQGNSA. Trimming removed 3 bases from V and 4 bases from J, with 10 bases in between. This CDR3 comprises 13 residues. CDR3 residues: CASSFSRSYEQYF. As DNA, the CDR3 is TGTGCCAGCAGCTTTAGTCGGTCTTACGAGCAGTACTTC.

The chain has TRBV3-1 (or the pseudogene TRBV3-2) and TRBJ1-1; 9 bases map to TRBD1. This CDR3 comprises 14 residues. From germline, CDR1 is LGHDT and CDR2 YNNKEL (reference sequence). Trimming at V came to 6 bases and at J to 11 bases, leaving 13 bases not matched to a gene. The CDR3 loop is CASSPAGTGREAFF. DNA of the CDR3: TGTGCCAGCAGTCCAGCTGGGACAGGGAGGGAGGCTTTCTTT.